This T cell receptor beta chain derives from a study of OX40 agonist ivuxolimab in advanced cancers. As for the study in general: Ivuxolimab is an agonistic anti-OX40 (CD134) antibody, and patients were treated with it. While on treatment, patients had intravenous ivuxolimab at 0.01 to 10 mg/kg every 2 weeks. Patients assigned to dose escalation were diagnosed with hepatocellular carcinoma, melanoma, renal cell or head and neck cancer.

Study-wide findings and caveats: There was clonal expansion of CD4+ and CD8+ blood T cells by week 6 at 0.1 to 3.0 mg/kg.

Deletions cut 3 bases from V and 6 bases from J, with 15 bases between. CDR3 size: 14 residues. Germline values: CDR1 MDHEN, CDR2 SYDVKM. Comment on this clone: Antigen unknown.

Clones were read by immunoSEQ multiplex PCR, and TCRdb kept only the in-frame ones, dropping some. The sample contains some 86,000 clones, approximately 92% of which appear only once. V is TRBV28 and J is TRBJ2-7; maybe TRBD2 (5 bases). This clonotype was obtained from an adult with an advanced solid tumor such as melanoma, head and neck, liver or kidney cancer. Sample: CD4+ or CD8+ T cells sorted from blood, taken in a trial of the OX40 agonist ivuxolimab. CDR3 sequence reads: CASSFTGKEAEQYF. In nucleotides, the CDR3 is TGTGCCAGCAGTTTTACGGGGAAGGAAGCCGAGCAGTACTTC.